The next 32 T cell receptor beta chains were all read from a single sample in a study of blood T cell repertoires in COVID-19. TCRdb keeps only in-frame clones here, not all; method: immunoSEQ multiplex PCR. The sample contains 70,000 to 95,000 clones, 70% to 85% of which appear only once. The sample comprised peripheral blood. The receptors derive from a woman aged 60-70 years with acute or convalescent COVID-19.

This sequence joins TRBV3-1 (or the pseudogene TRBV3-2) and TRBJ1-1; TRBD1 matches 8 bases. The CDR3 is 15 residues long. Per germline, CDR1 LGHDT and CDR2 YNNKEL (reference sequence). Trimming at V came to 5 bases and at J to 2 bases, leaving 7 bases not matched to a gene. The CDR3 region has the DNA TGTGCCAGCAGCTATATCGGGACAGGTAACACTGAAGCTTTCTTT. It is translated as CASSYIGTGNTEAFF.

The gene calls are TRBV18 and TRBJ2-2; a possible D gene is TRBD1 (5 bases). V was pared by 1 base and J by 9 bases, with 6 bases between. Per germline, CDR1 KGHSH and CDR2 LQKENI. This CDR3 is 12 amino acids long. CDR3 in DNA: TGTGCCAGCTCACCACAGGGGAGGGAGCTGTTTTTT. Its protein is CASSPQGRELFF.

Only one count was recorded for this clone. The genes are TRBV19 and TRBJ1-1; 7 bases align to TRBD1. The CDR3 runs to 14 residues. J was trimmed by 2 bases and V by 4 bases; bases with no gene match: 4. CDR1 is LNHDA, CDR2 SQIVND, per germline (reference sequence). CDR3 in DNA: TGTGCCAGTAGTAAGACAGGGAAAAACACTGAAGCTTTCTTT. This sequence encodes CASSKTGKNTEAFF.

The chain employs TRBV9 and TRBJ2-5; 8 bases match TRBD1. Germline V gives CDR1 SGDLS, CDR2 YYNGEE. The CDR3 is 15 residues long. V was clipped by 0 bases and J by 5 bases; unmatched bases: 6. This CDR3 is CASSVAQGARETQYF. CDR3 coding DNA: TGTGCCAGCAGCGTAGCTCAGGGGGCCCGGGAGACCCAGTACTTC.

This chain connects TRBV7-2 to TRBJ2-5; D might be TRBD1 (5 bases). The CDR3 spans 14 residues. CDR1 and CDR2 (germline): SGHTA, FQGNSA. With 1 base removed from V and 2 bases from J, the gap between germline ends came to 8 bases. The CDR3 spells CASSLGGFQETQYF. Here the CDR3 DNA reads TGTGCCAGCAGCTTAGGGGGCTTTCAAGAGACCCAGTACTTC.

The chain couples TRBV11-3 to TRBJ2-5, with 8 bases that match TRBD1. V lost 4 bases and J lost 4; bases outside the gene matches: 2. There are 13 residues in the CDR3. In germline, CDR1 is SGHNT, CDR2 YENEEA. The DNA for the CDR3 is TGTGCCAGCAGCTCTGACAGGGGAGAGACCCAGTACTTC. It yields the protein CASSSDRGETQYF.

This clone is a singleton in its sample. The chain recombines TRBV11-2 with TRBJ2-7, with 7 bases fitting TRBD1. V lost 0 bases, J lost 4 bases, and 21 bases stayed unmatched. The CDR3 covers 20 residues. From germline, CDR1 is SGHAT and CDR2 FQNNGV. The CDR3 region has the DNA TGTGCCAGCAGCTTAGAGGGTAGGACAGGCCGACCCTCCCGACGTTACGAGCAGTACTTC. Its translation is CASSLEGRTGRPSRRYEQYF.

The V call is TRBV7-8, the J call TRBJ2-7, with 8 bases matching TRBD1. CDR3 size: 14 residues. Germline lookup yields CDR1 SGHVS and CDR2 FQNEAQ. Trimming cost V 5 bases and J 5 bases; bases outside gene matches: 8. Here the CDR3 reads CASSEDRATDEQYF. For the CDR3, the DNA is TGTGCCAGCAGCGAGGACAGGGCCACGGACGAGCAGTACTTC.

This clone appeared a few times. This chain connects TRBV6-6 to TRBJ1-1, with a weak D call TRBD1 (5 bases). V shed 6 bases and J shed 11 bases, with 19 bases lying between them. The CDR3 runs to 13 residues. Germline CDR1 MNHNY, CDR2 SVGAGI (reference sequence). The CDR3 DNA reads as TGTGCCAGCAGCCCGGGGCGGGGTAGGGAGGCTTTCTTT. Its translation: CASSPGRGREAFF.

The CDR3 DNA follows: TGTGCCAGTAGTGGCGGGACTAGCGGACGGTTACCCTACGAGCAGTACTTC. It is translated as CASSGGTSGRLPYEQYF. The chain has TRBV19 and TRBJ2-7, with TRBD2 identical over 11 bases. V shed 5 bases and J 2 bases; nucleotides not matched to a gene: 11. In germline, CDR1 is LNHDA, CDR2 SQIVND (reference sequence). CDR3 length equals 17 residues.

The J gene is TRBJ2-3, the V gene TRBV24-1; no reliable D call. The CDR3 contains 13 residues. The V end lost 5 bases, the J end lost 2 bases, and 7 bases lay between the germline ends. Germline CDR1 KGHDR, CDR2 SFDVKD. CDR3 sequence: CATSVALTDTQYF. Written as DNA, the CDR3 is TGTGCCACCAGTGTAGCCCTCACAGATACGCAGTATTTT.

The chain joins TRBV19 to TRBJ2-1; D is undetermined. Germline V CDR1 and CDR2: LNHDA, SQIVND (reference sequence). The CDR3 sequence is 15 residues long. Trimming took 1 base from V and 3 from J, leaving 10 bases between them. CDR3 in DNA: TGTGCCAGTAGTATAGGCCCACAGCTCTACAATGAGCAGTTCTTC. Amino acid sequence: CASSIGPQLYNEQFF.

The CDR3 DNA is TGTGCCAGCAGCCAAGATCGAGCGGGAGTCTCTTTCTTC. Translating gives CASSQDRAGVSFF. This chain uses TRBV4-2 with TRBJ2-1; 8 bases agree with TRBD2. CDR1 is LGHNA, CDR2 YNFKEQ, per germline. After removal of 0 bases from V and 16 bases from J, the junction contained 8 bases not matched to a gene. This CDR3 has 13 amino acids.

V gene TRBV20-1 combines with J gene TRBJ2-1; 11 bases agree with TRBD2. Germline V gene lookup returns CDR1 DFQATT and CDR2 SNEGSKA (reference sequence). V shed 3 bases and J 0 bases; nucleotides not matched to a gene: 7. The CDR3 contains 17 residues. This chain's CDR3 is CSASRLAGGGSYNEQFF. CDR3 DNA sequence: TGCAGTGCTAGTCGGCTAGCGGGAGGTGGCTCCTACAATGAGCAGTTCTTC.

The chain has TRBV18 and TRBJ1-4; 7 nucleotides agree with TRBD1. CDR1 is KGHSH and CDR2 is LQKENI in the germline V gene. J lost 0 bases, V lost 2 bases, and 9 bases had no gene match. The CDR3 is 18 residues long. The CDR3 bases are TGTGCCAGCTCACCAAAGGGGGCAGGAACAACAACTAATGAAAAACTGTTTTTT. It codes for CASSPKGAGTTTNEKLFF.

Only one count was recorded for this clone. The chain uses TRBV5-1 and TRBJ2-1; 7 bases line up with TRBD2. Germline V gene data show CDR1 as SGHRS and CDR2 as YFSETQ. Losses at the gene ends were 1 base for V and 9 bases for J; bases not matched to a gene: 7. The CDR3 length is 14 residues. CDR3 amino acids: CASSLSGISVEQFF. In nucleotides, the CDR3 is TGCGCCAGCAGCTTGAGCGGGATTTCGGTTGAGCAGTTCTTC.

The CDR3 sequence is CASSFRWESDTQYF. The DNA of the CDR3 is TGTGCCAGCAGCTTTAGGTGGGAGTCAGATACGCAGTATTTT. The chain joins TRBV7-2 to TRBJ2-3, with D possibly being TRBD2 (5 bases). The CDR3 contains 14 residues. Germline-derived CDR1 and CDR2 are SGHTA and FQGNSA. V was shortened by 3 bases and J by 4 bases, with 11 bases between the two germline ends.

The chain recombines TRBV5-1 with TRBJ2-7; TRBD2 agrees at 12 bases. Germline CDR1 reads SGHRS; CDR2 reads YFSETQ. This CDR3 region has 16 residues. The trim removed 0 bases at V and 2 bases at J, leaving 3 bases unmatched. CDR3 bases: TGCGCCAGCAGCTTGGAACTAGCGGGAGGACCCTACGAGCAGTACTTC. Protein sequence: CASSLELAGGPYEQYF. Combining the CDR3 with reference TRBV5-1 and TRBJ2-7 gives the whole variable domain KAGVTQTPRYLIKTRGQQVTLSCSPISGHRSVSWYQQTPGQGLQFLFEYFSETQRNKGNFPGRFSGRQFSNSRSEMNVSTLELGDSALYLCASSLELAGGPYEQYFGPGTRLTVT.

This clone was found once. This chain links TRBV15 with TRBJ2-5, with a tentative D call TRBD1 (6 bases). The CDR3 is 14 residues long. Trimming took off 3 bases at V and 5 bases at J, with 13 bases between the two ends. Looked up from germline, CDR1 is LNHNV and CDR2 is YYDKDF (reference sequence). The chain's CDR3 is CATSSRGGMETQYF. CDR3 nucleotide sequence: TGTGCCACCAGCAGCCGAGGGGGAATGGAGACCCAGTACTTC.

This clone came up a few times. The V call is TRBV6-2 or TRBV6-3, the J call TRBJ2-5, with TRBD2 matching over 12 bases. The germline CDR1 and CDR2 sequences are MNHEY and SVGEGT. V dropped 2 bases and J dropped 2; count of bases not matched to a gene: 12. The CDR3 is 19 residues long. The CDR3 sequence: CASSYRTSGVVLRQETQYF. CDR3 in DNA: TGTGCCAGCAGTTACCGGACTAGCGGGGTAGTACTAAGGCAAGAGACCCAGTACTTC.

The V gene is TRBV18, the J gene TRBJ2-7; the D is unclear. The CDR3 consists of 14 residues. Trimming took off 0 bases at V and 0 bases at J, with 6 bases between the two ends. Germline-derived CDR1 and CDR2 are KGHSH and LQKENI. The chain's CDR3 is CASSPPSVSYEQYF. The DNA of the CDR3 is TGTGCCAGCTCACCACCGTCAGTCTCCTACGAGCAGTACTTC.

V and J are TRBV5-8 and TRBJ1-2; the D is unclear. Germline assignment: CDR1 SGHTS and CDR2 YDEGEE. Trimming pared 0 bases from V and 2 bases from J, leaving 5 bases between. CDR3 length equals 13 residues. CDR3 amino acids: CASSLDINYGYTF. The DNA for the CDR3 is TGTGCCAGCAGCTTGGACATCAACTATGGCTACACCTTC.

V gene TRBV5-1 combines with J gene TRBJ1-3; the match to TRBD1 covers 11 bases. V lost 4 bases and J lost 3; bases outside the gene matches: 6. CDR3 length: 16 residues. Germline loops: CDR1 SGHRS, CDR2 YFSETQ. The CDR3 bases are TGCGCCAGCAGCCCAGGACAGGGGGCGATTGGAAACACCATATATTTT. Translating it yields CASSPGQGAIGNTIYF.

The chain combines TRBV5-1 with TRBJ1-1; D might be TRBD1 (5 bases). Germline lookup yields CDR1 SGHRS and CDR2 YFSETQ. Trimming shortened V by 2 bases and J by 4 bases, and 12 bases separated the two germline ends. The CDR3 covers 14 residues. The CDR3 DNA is TGCGCCAGCAGCTTTCAGGTAGGGGCCACTGAAGCTTTCTTT. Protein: CASSFQVGATEAFF. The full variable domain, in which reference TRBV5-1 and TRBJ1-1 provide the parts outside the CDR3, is KAGVTQTPRYLIKTRGQQVTLSCSPISGHRSVSWYQQTPGQGLQFLFEYFSETQRNKGNFPGRFSGRQFSNSRSEMNVSTLELGDSALYLCASSFQVGATEAFFGQGTRLTVV.

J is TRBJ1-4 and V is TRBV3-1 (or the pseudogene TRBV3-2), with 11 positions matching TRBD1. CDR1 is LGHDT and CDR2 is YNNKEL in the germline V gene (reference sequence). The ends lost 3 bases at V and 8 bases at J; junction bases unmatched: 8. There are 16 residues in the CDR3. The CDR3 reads CASSQRDRGVLEKLFF. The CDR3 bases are TGTGCCAGCAGCCAGAGGGACAGGGGGGTTTTGGAAAAACTGTTTTTT.

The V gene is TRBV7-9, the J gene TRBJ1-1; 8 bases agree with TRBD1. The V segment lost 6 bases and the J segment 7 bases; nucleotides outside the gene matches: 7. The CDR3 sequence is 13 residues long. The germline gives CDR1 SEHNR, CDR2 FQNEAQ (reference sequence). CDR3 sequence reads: CASSTDRAVEAFF. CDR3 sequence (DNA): TGTGCCAGCAGTACGGACAGGGCGGTTGAAGCTTTCTTT.

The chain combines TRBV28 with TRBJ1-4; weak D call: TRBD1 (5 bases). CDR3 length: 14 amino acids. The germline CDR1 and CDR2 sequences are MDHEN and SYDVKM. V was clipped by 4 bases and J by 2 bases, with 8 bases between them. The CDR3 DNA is TGTGCCAGCAGTTCAGGGTCTACTAATGAAAAACTGTTTTTT. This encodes CASSSGSTNEKLFF.

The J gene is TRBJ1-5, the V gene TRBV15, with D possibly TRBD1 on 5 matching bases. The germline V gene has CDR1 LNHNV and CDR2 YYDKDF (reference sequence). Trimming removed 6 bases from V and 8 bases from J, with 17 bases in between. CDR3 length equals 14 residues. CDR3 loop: CATSSVGAVEPQHF. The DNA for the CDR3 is TGTGCCACCAGTTCGGTAGGGGCAGTGGAGCCCCAGCATTTT.

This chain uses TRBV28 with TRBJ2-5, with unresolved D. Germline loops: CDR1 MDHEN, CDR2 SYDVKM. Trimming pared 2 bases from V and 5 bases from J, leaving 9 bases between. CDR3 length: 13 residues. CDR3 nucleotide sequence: TGTGCCAGCAGTTTACGGCGGATCGAGACCCAGTACTTC. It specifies CASSLRRIETQYF. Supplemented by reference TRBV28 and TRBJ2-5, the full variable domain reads DVKVTQSSRYLVKRTGEKVFLECVQDMDHENMFWYRQDPGLGLRLIYFSYDVKMKEKGDIPEGYSVSREKKERFSLILESASTNQTSMYLCASSLRRIETQYFGPGTRLLVL.

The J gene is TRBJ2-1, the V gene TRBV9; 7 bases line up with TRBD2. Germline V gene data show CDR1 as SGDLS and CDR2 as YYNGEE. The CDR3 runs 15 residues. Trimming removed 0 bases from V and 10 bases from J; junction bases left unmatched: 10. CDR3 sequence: CASSVDRAGYREQFF. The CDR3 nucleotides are TGTGCCAGCAGCGTAGATCGAGCGGGATATCGGGAGCAGTTCTTC.

The CDR3, as DNA: TGTGCCAGCAGCTTGTACAGGGGGCAAGATGAAAAACTGTTTTTT. Translation gives CASSLYRGQDEKLFF. V and J are TRBV7-9 and TRBJ1-4; 9 positions match TRBD1. This CDR3 region has 15 residues. Trimming at V came to 3 bases and at J to 6 bases, leaving 5 bases not matched to a gene. The germline V gene encodes CDR1 SEHNR and CDR2 FQNEAQ (reference sequence).

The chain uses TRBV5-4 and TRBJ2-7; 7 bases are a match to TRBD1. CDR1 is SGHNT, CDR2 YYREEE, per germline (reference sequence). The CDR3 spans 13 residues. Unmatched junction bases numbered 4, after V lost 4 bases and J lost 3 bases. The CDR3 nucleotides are TGTGCCAGCAGCATCGACAGGGACTACGAGCAGTACTTC. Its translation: CASSIDRDYEQYF.